This T cell receptor beta chain was identified during a study of blood T cells in healthy people across ages. Study as a whole: Template switching retrieved approximately one barcoded beta molecule for each two T cells.

Germline V gene lookup returns CDR1 MGHDK and CDR2 SYGVNS. CDR3 length equals 18 residues. Unmatched junction bases numbered 11, after V lost 1 base and J lost 6 bases. A remark on this clonotype: The antigen is not known.

Findings of the study overall: The long-lived group displayed more naive CD4+ cells, plus higher diversity, than the aged donors did.

Russia was home to the donors, healthy Caucasian individuals aged roughly 6 to 95. Together with a sample-barcoded 5' primer, a J-beta primer mix was included in a second PCR lasting about 7 to 12 cycles. One entry per CDR3 protein results from TCRdb running MiXCR on the 5' RACE reads. The data contain 1.4 million to 1.5 million distinct CDR3 sequences, 42% of them seen just once; the ten biggest clones take up 6.5% to 10%. The specimen sequenced was blood. The chain links TRBV25-1 to TRBJ2-3; 12 bases map to TRBD2. The sequence derives from a woman between 18 and 29 years old in good health. CDR3 coding DNA: TGTGCCAGCAGTGAATCCATAACTAGCGGGAGGATCCTGGATACGCAGTATTTT. This codes for CASSESITSGRILDTQYF.